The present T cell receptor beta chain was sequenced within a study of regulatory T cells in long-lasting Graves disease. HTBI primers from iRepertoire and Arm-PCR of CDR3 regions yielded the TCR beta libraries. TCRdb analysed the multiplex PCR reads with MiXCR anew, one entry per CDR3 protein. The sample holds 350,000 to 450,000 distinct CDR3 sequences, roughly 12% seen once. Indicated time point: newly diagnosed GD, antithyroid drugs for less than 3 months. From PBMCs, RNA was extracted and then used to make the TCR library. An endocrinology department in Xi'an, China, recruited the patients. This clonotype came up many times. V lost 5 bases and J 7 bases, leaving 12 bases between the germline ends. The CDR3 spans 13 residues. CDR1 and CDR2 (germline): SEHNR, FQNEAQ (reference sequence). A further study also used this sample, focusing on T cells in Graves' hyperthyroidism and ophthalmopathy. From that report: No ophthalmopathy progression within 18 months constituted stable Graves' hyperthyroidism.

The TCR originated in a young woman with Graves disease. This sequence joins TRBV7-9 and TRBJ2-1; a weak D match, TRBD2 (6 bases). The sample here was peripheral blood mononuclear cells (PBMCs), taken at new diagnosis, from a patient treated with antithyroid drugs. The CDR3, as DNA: TGTGCCAGCAGCCGGGAGTGGCTTAATGAGCAGTTCTTC. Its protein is CASSREWLNEQFF.